What follows describes a single T cell receptor (beta chain). No antigen is known for it. The ends were cut back, 4 bases at V and 1 base at J, with 11 bases in the middle. The CDR3 extends over 14 amino acids. Germline lookup yields CDR1 SGHKS and CDR2 YYEKEE (reference sequence). CDR3 sequences, V/J genes, frequencies and template counts came from survey-depth TCRbeta sequencing. Sequencing used immunoSEQ multiplex PCR; TCRdb keeps in-frame clones, though not all of them. The sample contains 10,000 or so clones, 50% to 70% of which appear only once. The sample is drawn from a study of tissue T cells after allogeneic stem cell transplantation. Study-wide findings and caveats: Alloreactivity or antigen specificity of tissue TCRs was not determined; some clones might be host cells.

This specimen was tissue from the ileum, taken at autopsy. This chain uses TRBV5-5 with TRBJ1-1, with D possibly matching TRBD1 (5 bases). The clonotype comes from a woman aged 18-49 years with breast cancer. The CDR3 DNA is TGTGCCAGCAGCCTTCCGACAGCGAACACTGAAGCTTTCTTT. Residues: CASSLPTANTEAFF.